The next 27 T cell receptor beta chains were all read from a single sample in a study of T-cell reconstitution after alpha-beta-depleted transplantation in children. During its preparation, the TCRbeta library received unique molecular identifiers. TCRdb used MiXCR to reprocess the PCR reads, holding one entry per CDR3 protein. The data contain 500,000 or so distinct CDR3 sequences, approximately 29% of them singletons. The sample was PBMCs from the stem cell graft donor, taken from the stem cell graft. Receptors were obtained from a human donor who donated a stem cell graft to a child with aplastic anemia.

This clonotype appeared a few times. V and J are TRBV29-1 and TRBJ2-7; no firm D call. The germline gives CDR1 SQVTM, CDR2 ANQGSEA. The CDR3 totals 9 residues. With 4 bases removed from V and 6 bases from J, the gap between germline ends came to 4 bases. CDR3 region: CSVAPEQYV. The CDR3 DNA sequence: TGCAGCGTTGCCCCCGAGCAGTACGTC.

This chain uses TRBV5-1 with TRBJ2-1; a possible D gene is TRBD1 (7 bases). V was trimmed by 3 bases and J by 4 bases, leaving 17 bases between them. The CDR3 sequence is 16 residues long. Germline assignment: CDR1 SGHRS and CDR2 YFSETQ. The CDR3 region has the DNA TGCGCCAGCAGCTATAACGCGGGACAGCCTTACAATGAGCAGTTCTTC. It specifies CASSYNAGQPYNEQFF.

The sample holds a few counts of this clonotype. The J gene is TRBJ2-3, the V gene TRBV6-2 or TRBV6-3; D tentatively fits TRBD1 or TRBD2 (5 bases each). V was pared by 2 bases and J by 0 bases, with 15 bases between. CDR1 is MNHEY and CDR2 is SVGEGT in the germline V gene. The CDR3 is made up of 17 amino acids. The CDR3 DNA is TGTGCCAGCAGTTACGGGATGGGACGGCTCAGCACAGATACGCAGTATTTT. The encoded protein is CASSYGMGRLSTDTQYF.

For this clonotype: An end of the junction does not agree with germline; a read error may underlie this. The V call is TRBV7-2, the J call TRBJ2-6; D is perhaps TRBD1 (6 bases). Germline values: CDR1 SGHTA, CDR2 FQGNSA. The CDR3 has 15 amino acids. CDR3 DNA sequence: TGTGCCAGCAGACCTCAGGGGTCTGGGGCCAACGGCCTGACTTTC. Amino acids: CASRPQGSGANGLTF.

This clonotype was seen more than once but under ten times. CDR3 DNA: TGCAGTGCTAGAGAGTCGCGGCAGGGGAGAACTGAAGCTTTCTTT. Its translation: CSARESRQGRTEAFF. The chain has TRBV20-1 and TRBJ1-1, with TRBD1 as a possible D gene (6 bases). This CDR3 is 15 amino acids long. V lost 0 bases and J 5 bases, leaving 16 bases between the germline ends. Looked up from germline, CDR1 is DFQATT and CDR2 is SNEGSKA (reference sequence).

V gene TRBV5-5 combines with J gene TRBJ1-1; 7 bases are shared with TRBD1. There are 15 residues in the CDR3. With V trimmed by 2 bases and J by 0 bases, 4 bases remained unmatched. The germline gives CDR1 SGHKS, CDR2 YYEKEE (reference sequence). CDR3 residues: CASSFTGQLNTEAFF. The CDR3 bases are TGTGCCAGCAGCTTTACGGGACAGCTGAACACTGAAGCTTTCTTT.

This CDR3 is CATSRRNQPQHF. CDR3 in DNA: TGTGCCACCAGCAGACGAAATCAGCCCCAGCATTTT. This chain joins TRBV15 and TRBJ1-5; D remains ambiguous. V lost 2 bases and J 4 bases, leaving 3 bases between the germline ends. The germline gives CDR1 LNHNV, CDR2 YYDKDF (reference sequence). The CDR3 sequence is 12 residues long.

This clonotype turned up a few times. The chain couples TRBV12-3 or TRBV12-4 to TRBJ1-2; D not certain. There are 13 residues in the CDR3. V shed 3 bases and J shed 5 bases, with 10 bases lying between them. As DNA, the CDR3 is TGTGCCAGCAGTTTCGGGCAGAATTATGGCTACACCTTC. Amino acid sequence: CASSFGQNYGYTF.

This clonotype was seen ten or more times. The rearrangement uses TRBV20-1 and TRBJ2-1; 7 bases agree with TRBD2. V trimming: 2 bases; J trimming: 5 bases; junction bases outside the gene matches: 0. Germline CDR1 reads DFQATT; CDR2 reads SNEGSKA (reference sequence). The CDR3 has 12 residues. In DNA, the CDR3 is TGCAGTGCTAGACTAGCGGACAATGAGCAGTTCTTC. This sequence encodes CSARLADNEQFF.

The chain uses TRBV12-3 or TRBV12-4 and TRBJ2-7; maybe TRBD2 (5 bases). V was trimmed by 0 bases and J by 3 bases, leaving 6 bases between them. This CDR3 region has 13 residues. This chain's CDR3 is CASSLARDYEQYV. DNA of the CDR3: TGTGCCAGCAGTTTAGCGAGGGACTACGAGCAGTACGTC.

The chain has TRBV7-9 and TRBJ1-5, with 7 nucleotides matching TRBD1. The CDR3 spans 13 residues. The V gene's germline CDR1 is SEHNR and CDR2 FQNEAQ (reference sequence). The V gene end was trimmed by 5 bases and the J gene end by 7 bases; junction bases not matched to a gene: 5. The CDR3 nucleotides are TGTGCCAGCAGCGAGACAGGGTTCCAGCCCCAGCATTTT. Protein product: CASSETGFQPQHF. The entire variable domain, with the rest obtained from reference TRBV7-9 and TRBJ1-5, is as follows: DTGVSQNPRHKITKRGQNVTFRCDPISEHNRLYWYRQTLGQGPEFLTYFQNEAQLEKSRLLSDRFSAERPKGSFSTLEIQRTEQGDSAMYLCASSETGFQPQHFGDGTRLSIL.

There are a few counts of this clonotype. The chain combines TRBV19 with TRBJ2-1, with 10 bases fitting TRBD2. Germline V gene data show CDR1 as LNHDA and CDR2 as SQIVND (reference sequence). The CDR3 is made up of 15 amino acids. The ends lost 2 bases at V and 8 bases at J; junction bases unmatched: 6. The CDR3 loop is CASSISRTSGDEQFF. CDR3 nucleotides: TGTGCCAGTAGTATAAGCCGGACTAGCGGCGATGAGCAGTTCTTC.

This clonotype was picked up a small number of times. The V gene is TRBV7-2, the J gene TRBJ2-1, with D possibly called TRBD1 or TRBD2 (6 bases each). V lost 5 bases and J 5 bases, leaving 22 bases between the germline ends. The CDR3 is made up of 17 amino acids. Germline V gene lookup returns CDR1 SGHTA and CDR2 FQGNSA. In DNA, the CDR3 is TGTGCCAGCAGCGATAGGCTACGGGGGCAGGCGAACAATGAGCAGTTCTTC. This codes for CASSDRLRGQANNEQFF.

There are a few counts of this clonotype. The chain couples TRBV7-2 to TRBJ2-6; 8 bases fit TRBD2. The CDR3 spans 17 residues. Germline loops: CDR1 SGHTA, CDR2 FQGNSA. V gave up 0 bases and J gave up 3 bases; unmatched junction bases: 4. CDR3 nucleotides: TGTGCCAGCAGCTTAGCAGCGGGAGTTAGTGGGGCCAACGTCCTGACTTTC. This encodes CASSLAAGVSGANVLTF.

The chain has TRBV12-3 or TRBV12-4 and TRBJ1-1; the D is unclear. V lost 6 bases, J lost 5 bases, and 7 bases lay in between. The CDR3 contains 11 residues. DNA for the CDR3: TGTGCCAGCAGCCCAAGAACTGAAGCTTTCTTT. It codes for CASSPRTEAFF.

This clonotype was observed a handful of times. The rearrangement joins TRBV9 to TRBJ2-1, with 11 bases lining up with TRBD2. V gave up 2 bases and J gave up 7 bases; unmatched junction bases: 11. This CDR3 contains 17 residues. The germline CDR1 and CDR2 sequences are SGDLS and YYNGEE. CDR3: CASSVTVTSGNKNEQFF. In DNA form, the CDR3 reads TGTGCCAGCAGCGTCACGGTGACTAGCGGGAATAAGAATGAGCAGTTCTTC.

The chain combines TRBV13 with TRBJ2-7; 9 bases line up with TRBD2. The V gene end was trimmed by 5 bases and the J gene end by 5 bases; junction bases not matched to a gene: 10. This CDR3 spans 15 amino acids. CDR1 is PRHDT and CDR2 is FYEKMQ in the germline V gene (reference sequence). Here the CDR3 DNA reads TGTGCCAGCAGCCGTCCCGGGACTAGCAACGACGAGCAGTACTTC. Its translation: CASSRPGTSNDEQYF.

This clonotype has at least ten counts. Germline and junction disagree at one end, which may indicate a read error. This chain joins TRBV7-9 and TRBJ2-3, with 8 bases lining up with TRBD1. From germline, CDR1 is SEHNR and CDR2 FQNEAQ (reference sequence). The CDR3 runs 10 residues. The CDR3, as DNA: TGTGCCAGCGCGGGACAGGTCCGTACATTT. It encodes CASAGQVRTF.

The CDR3 loop is CASSPGVATNEKLFF. In DNA, the CDR3 is TGTGCCAGCAGCCCGGGCGTTGCAACTAATGAAAAACTGTTTTTT. This chain links TRBV7-9 with TRBJ1-4; D unresolved. This CDR3 comprises 15 residues. V was pared by 5 bases and J by 0 bases, with 10 bases between. Per germline, CDR1 SEHNR and CDR2 FQNEAQ (reference sequence).

In its sample, this clonotype was seen a few times. This sequence joins TRBV15 and TRBJ1-1, with D unclear. V was trimmed by 8 bases and J by 0 bases, leaving 10 bases between them. The germline V gene has CDR1 LNHNV and CDR2 YYDKDF (reference sequence). This CDR3 spans 13 amino acids. CDR3 sequence reads: CATGERMNTEAFF. DNA for the CDR3: TGTGCCACCGGGGAGAGAATGAACACTGAAGCTTTCTTT. The variable domain in full, completed from reference TRBV15 and TRBJ1-1, reads DAMVIQNPRYQVTQFGKPVTLSCSQTLNHNVMYWYQQKSSQAPKLLFHYYDKDFNNEADTPDNFQSRRPNTSFCFLDIRSPGLGDTAMYLCATGERMNTEAFFGQGTRLTVV.

J is TRBJ1-2 and V is TRBV7-2; D is perhaps TRBD1 (6 bases). The CDR3 totals 13 residues. CDR1 is SGHTA, CDR2 FQGNSA, per germline. Trimming pared 2 bases from V and 4 bases from J, leaving 8 bases between. Here the CDR3 reads CASSLTGIYGYTF. The CDR3 DNA follows: TGTGCCAGCAGCTTAACAGGGATCTATGGCTACACCTTC.

This chain joins TRBV10-3 and TRBJ1-5; TRBD1 agrees at 9 bases. The CDR3 totals 13 residues. Per the germline V gene, CDR1 is ENHRY and CDR2 is SYGVKD. The V segment lost 5 bases and the J segment 5 bases; nucleotides outside the gene matches: 1. For the CDR3, the DNA is TGTGCCATCAGTACAGGGGGCGATCAGCCCCAGCATTTT. This gives the protein CAISTGGDQPQHF.

The V and J genes are TRBV7-2 and TRBJ2-1, with D possibly called TRBD1 or TRBD2 (5 bases each). Trimming left V 0 bases short and J 3 bases short, with 12 bases between. The CDR3 contains 16 residues. Per the germline V gene, CDR1 is SGHTA and CDR2 is FQGNSA. Here the CDR3 DNA reads TGTGCCAGCAGCTTAGCGTCTGGGGACCGCTACAATGAGCAGTTCTTC. It encodes CASSLASGDRYNEQFF.

The V and J genes are TRBV6-1 and TRBJ1-2, with TRBD1 identical over 7 bases. The CDR3 extends over 14 amino acids. Germline V gene data show CDR1 as MNHNS and CDR2 as SASEGT. V lost 6 bases, J lost 5 bases, and 9 bases stayed unmatched. CDR3 coding DNA: TGTGCCAGCAGGAGGACAGGAGGATATTATGGCTACACCTTC. Translating it yields CASRRTGGYYGYTF.

CDR3 DNA: TGTGCCAGCCAGCCCCCGCGGGACGGCACAGATACGCAGTATTTT. Amino acid sequence: CASQPPRDGTDTQYF. This sequence joins TRBV7-2 and TRBJ2-3; D perhaps matches TRBD2 (6 bases). This CDR3 comprises 15 residues. Germline V gene sequence: CDR1 SGHTA, CDR2 FQGNSA. V gave up 8 bases and J gave up 1 base, with 16 bases separating them.

In its sample, this clonotype was seen a few times. This sequence joins TRBV27 and TRBJ1-2, with unresolved D. Germline CDR1 reads MNHEY; CDR2 reads SMNVEV (reference sequence). The CDR3 contains 14 residues. The ends were cut back, 5 bases at V and 4 bases at J, with 14 bases in the middle. CDR3 protein: CASSLKDDGYGYTF. In DNA, the CDR3 is TGTGCCAGCAGTCTGAAGGACGACGGCTATGGCTACACCTTC.

This clonotype appeared a few times. This chain uses TRBV29-1 with TRBJ1-2; 7 bases align to TRBD1. V lost 4 bases, J lost 4 bases, and 9 bases stayed unmatched. The germline V gene has CDR1 SQVTM and CDR2 ANQGSEA. CDR3 length equals 14 residues. The CDR3 bases are TGCAGCGTTGTGACAGGGTCTAACTTCTATGGCTACACCTTC. Its translation: CSVVTGSNFYGYTF. The variable domain in full, completed from reference TRBV29-1 and TRBJ1-2, reads SAVISQKPSRDICQRGTSLTIQCQVDSQVTMMFWYRQQPGQSLTLIATANQGSEATYESGFVIDKFPISRPNLTFSTLTVSNMSPEDSSIYLCSVVTGSNFYGYTFGSGTRLTVV.